This TCR beta chain was sequenced for a study of cytomegalovirus exposure and HLA in healthy donors. Study-wide findings and caveats: Sequence variants that were highly shared formed a cluster that was likely a sequencing artifact. TCR beta sequences numbering roughly 16,000 were associated with HLA alleles at 0.05 false discovery rate in a later analysis.

With regard to this clone: Its target is unknown. The sample has other DNA sequences that encode this CDR3 too.

The donors comprised healthy bone marrow donors. Trimming cost V 2 bases and J 1 base, with 9 bases left between them. CDR3 length equals 15 residues. The germline V gene has CDR1 SNHLY and CDR2 FYNNEI. PCR involved 60 Vbeta and 13 Jbeta primers. Assay: immunoSEQ multiplex PCR; the TCRdb copy retains only in-frame clones and omits some. Of around 190,000 clones listed, about four fifths were seen once; the top ten hold about 2.6%. The specimen sequenced was PBMCs. The origin of this receptor is a female donor in good health and CMV-seronegative. The V gene is TRBV2, the J gene TRBJ2-4, with a weak D call TRBD2 (6 bases). The CDR3 DNA sequence: TGTGCCAGCAGTGAATGGGGGGATGCCAAAAACATTCAGTACTTC. Translation gives CASSEWGDAKNIQYF. The full variable domain, with the rest looked up from reference TRBV2 and TRBJ2-4, is EPEVTQTPSHQVTQMGQEVILRCVPISNHLYFYWYRQILGQKVEFLVSFYNNEISEKSEIFDDQFSVERPDGSNFTLKIRSTKLEDSAMYFCASSEWGDAKNIQYFGAGTRLSVL.